The clone carrying this T cell receptor beta chain has just a few counts. This record comes from a study of PD-L1 blockade in urothelial cancer. On the study more broadly: The patients had undergone anywhere from 0 to 3 prior chemotherapy regimens. Median T cell yield from blood was over 120,000.

Generated by immunoSEQ multiplex PCR, the TCRdb table keeps only in-frame clones and is missing some. This sample yields 17,000 or so clones, of which roughly 87% are seen a single time; 5.9% belongs to the top ten. Per patient, between 1 and 8 samples were collected at pretreatment and on-treatment time points. The source is a man aged 50 to 59 with urothelial cancer. The starting material was PBMCs, obtained around atezolizumab (anti-PD-L1) treatment.

As DNA, the CDR3 is TGTGCCAGCAGTGAGGGCCCTTTGGGCTATGGCTACACCTTC. Protein sequence: CASSEGPLGYGYTF. The chain combines TRBV6-1 with TRBJ1-2; D remains ambiguous. Germline-derived CDR1 and CDR2 are MNHNS and SASEGT. The CDR3 length is 14 residues. The V end lost 3 bases, the J end lost 4 bases, and 12 bases lay between the germline ends.